The 10 T cell receptor beta chains below were found in one sample sequenced in a study of T cell responses to AZD1222 COVID-19 vaccine. Method: immunoSEQ multiplex PCR; TCRdb's copy keeps in-frame clones and lacks some. The sample lists about 120,000 clones; roughly nine tenths were seen once. Material: peripheral blood, obtained 28 days after the second AZD1222 dose. These receptors originate from an adult who received the AZD1222 COVID-19 vaccine.

The rearrangement joins TRBV6-5 to TRBJ1-5; 7 nucleotides match TRBD1. The CDR3 has 14 residues. J was trimmed by 7 bases and V by 4 bases; bases with no gene match: 7. Germline V gene sequence: CDR1 MNHEY, CDR2 SVGAGI. The CDR3 loop is CASSLLTGEQPQHF. Written as DNA, the CDR3 is TGTGCCAGCAGTTTACTTACAGGGGAACAGCCCCAGCATTTT.

This clone has more than one count but fewer than ten. This chain joins TRBV11-1 and TRBJ2-2; D unclear. Germline V gene sequence: CDR1 SGHAT, CDR2 FQDESV (reference sequence). The germline V and J ends were trimmed by 1 base and 0 bases, with 9 bases remaining between them. This CDR3 contains 16 residues. CDR3 loop: CASSLEAPANTGELFF. CDR3 in DNA: TGTGCCAGCAGCTTAGAGGCACCCGCGAACACCGGGGAGCTGTTTTTT.

This rearrangement joins TRBV3-1 (or the pseudogene TRBV3-2) to TRBJ2-4; a weak D match, TRBD1 (6 bases). The CDR3 is 15 residues long. Germline values: CDR1 LGHDT, CDR2 YNNKEL (reference sequence). Trimming removed 6 bases from V and 5 bases from J, with 17 bases in between. The CDR3 loop reads CASSPTPDRQNIQYF. The CDR3 bases are TGTGCCAGCAGTCCGACCCCAGACAGGCAAAACATTCAGTACTTC.

This chain links TRBV7-2 with TRBJ2-3; 12 bases line up with TRBD2. This CDR3 contains 19 residues. The germline CDR1 and CDR2 sequences are SGHTA and FQGNSA. V shed 2 bases and J 0 bases; nucleotides not matched to a gene: 9. CDR3 bases: TGTGCCAGCAGCTTATCGACTAGCGGGGGCCTCCTTAGCACAGATACGCAGTATTTT. As protein: CASSLSTSGGLLSTDTQYF.

The J gene is TRBJ1-4, the V gene TRBV27; maybe TRBD1 (5 bases). V was shortened by 4 bases and J by 7 bases, with 19 bases between the two germline ends. Germline V lookup: CDR1 MNHEY, CDR2 SMNVEV (reference sequence). This CDR3 has 16 amino acids. CDR3 region: CASSSPHEGRAEKLFF. The CDR3 region has the DNA TGTGCCAGCAGTTCCCCCCACGAGGGGAGGGCTGAAAAACTGTTTTTT.

The rearrangement uses TRBV10-2 and TRBJ1-3; TRBD1 matches at 12 bases. V lost 6 bases and J lost 6; bases outside the gene matches: 6. The CDR3 is 15 residues long. Germline CDR1 WSHSY, CDR2 SAAADI. This chain's CDR3 is CASSTGTGGLNTIYF. The CDR3 coding sequence is TGCGCCAGCAGCACCGGGACAGGGGGCCTAAACACCATATATTTT.

The rearrangement links TRBV28 to TRBJ2-6; D is possibly TRBD1 or TRBD2 (5 bases each). The germline V gene has CDR1 MDHEN and CDR2 SYDVKM. V was clipped by 1 base and J by 4 bases, with 14 bases between them. The CDR3 loop spans 17 amino acids. CDR3 nucleotides: TGTGCCAGCAGTTTATTCGGGAACACAGGCGGGGCCAACGTCCTGACTTTC. Encoded protein: CASSLFGNTGGANVLTF.

This clone has a single count. The chain joins TRBV9 to TRBJ2-3, with 8 bases aligning to TRBD1. Germline loops: CDR1 SGDLS, CDR2 YYNGEE. J gave up 0 bases and V 4 bases, and 4 bases lay outside the gene matches. This CDR3 is built from 15 residues. The DNA for the CDR3 is TGTGCCAGCAGCCCCCGACAGGGGAGCACAGATACGCAGTATTTT. Its translation is CASSPRQGSTDTQYF. Drawing the rest from reference TRBV9 and TRBJ2-3, the complete variable domain is DSGVTQTPKHLITATGQRVTLRCSPRSGDLSVYWYQQSLDQGLQFLIQYYNGEERAKGNILERFSAQQFPDLHSELNLSSLELGDSALYFCASSPRQGSTDTQYFGPGTRLTVL.

This chain links TRBV2 with TRBJ1-5; D not resolved. Trimming left V 2 bases short and J 6 bases short, with 14 bases between. CDR1 and CDR2 from the germline V gene are SNHLY and FYNNEI. The CDR3 contains 15 residues. CDR3 loop: CASSETETAVQPQHF. Here the CDR3 DNA reads TGTGCCAGCAGTGAAACTGAAACGGCGGTTCAGCCCCAGCATTTT.

J is TRBJ1-2 and V is TRBV18, with unresolved D. Looked up from germline, CDR1 is KGHSH and CDR2 is LQKENI. The CDR3 covers 14 residues. Trimming stripped 6 bases from V and 6 bases from J, with 17 bases between. The CDR3 coding sequence is TGTGCCAGCTCCCAGGCACAGACGATCAATGGCTACACCTTC. Protein sequence: CASSQAQTINGYTF.